The 6 T cell receptor beta chains below were found in one sample sequenced in a study of blood T cell repertoires in COVID-19. TCRdb's copy holds only in-frame clones and misses some; the assay was immunoSEQ multiplex PCR. The sample records about 260,000 clones, 86% being singletons. The source material was peripheral blood. All receptors derive from a man aged 35 to 55 who had recovered from COVID-19.

This clone came up once. V is TRBV9 and J is TRBJ2-2; TRBD1 aligns across 8 bases. The J segment lost 3 bases and the V segment lost 0 bases, leaving 1 base of the junction unmatched. The CDR3 sequence is 15 residues long. Germline V gene lookup returns CDR1 SGDLS and CDR2 YYNGEE. CDR3 region: CASSVGQGYTGELFF. CDR3 DNA: TGTGCCAGCAGCGTAGGACAGGGGTACACCGGGGAGCTGTTTTTT.

The V call is TRBV2, the J call TRBJ2-3; 7 positions match TRBD2. The ends lost 6 bases at V and 6 bases at J; junction bases unmatched: 9. Germline V gene data show CDR1 as SNHLY and CDR2 as FYNNEI. The CDR3 runs 14 residues. The CDR3 protein is CASRWSGAGDTQYF. DNA of the CDR3: TGTGCCAGCAGGTGGAGCGGGGCAGGGGATACGCAGTATTTT.

This chain joins TRBV11-2 and TRBJ2-5; TRBD1 might be the D (6 bases). The CDR3 is 15 residues long. V was clipped by 5 bases and J by 1 base, with 14 bases between them. In germline, CDR1 is SGHAT, CDR2 FQNNGV. The CDR3 nucleotides are TGTGCCAGCAGCCCCAGGGGCTGGCCCCAAGAGACCCAGTACTTC. Translated: CASSPRGWPQETQYF.

This chain uses TRBV6-2 or TRBV6-3 with TRBJ1-1; unclear D gene. V was cut by 2 bases and J by 0 bases, with 10 bases left in between. CDR3 size: 15 residues. Germline CDR1 and CDR2: MNHEY and SVGEGT. The CDR3 bases are TGTGCCAGCAGTTACGTAACAGCCTTGAACACTGAAGCTTTCTTT. As protein: CASSYVTALNTEAFF.

This chain links TRBV29-1 with TRBJ2-2, with D tentatively TRBD2 (5 bases). With 3 bases removed from V and 8 bases from J, the gap between germline ends came to 10 bases. The CDR3 runs 12 residues. CDR1 and CDR2 (germline): SQVTM, ANQGSEA. CDR3 sequence: CSVEGVLGELFF. CDR3 sequence (DNA): TGCAGCGTTGAGGGAGTATTGGGGGAGCTGTTTTTT.

The chain recombines TRBV24-1 with TRBJ2-2; D is perhaps TRBD2 (6 bases). The CDR3 is 14 amino acids. Trimming removed 7 bases from V and 7 bases from J, with 15 bases in between. The germline V gene encodes CDR1 KGHDR and CDR2 SFDVKD. The DNA for the CDR3 is TGTGCCACCAGGGCGGGCGGGGCAGGCGGGGAGCTGTTTTTT. It codes for CATRAGGAGGELFF.